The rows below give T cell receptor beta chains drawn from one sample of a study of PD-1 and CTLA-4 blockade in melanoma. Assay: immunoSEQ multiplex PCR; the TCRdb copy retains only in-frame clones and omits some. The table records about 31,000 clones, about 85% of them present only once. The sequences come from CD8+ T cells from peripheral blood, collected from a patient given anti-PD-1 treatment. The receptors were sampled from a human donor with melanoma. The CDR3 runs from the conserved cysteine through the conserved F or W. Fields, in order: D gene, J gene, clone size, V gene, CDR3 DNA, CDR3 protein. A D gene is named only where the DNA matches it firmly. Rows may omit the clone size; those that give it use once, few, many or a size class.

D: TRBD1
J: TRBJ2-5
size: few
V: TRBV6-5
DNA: TGTGCCAGCAGGCCGGGACAGGGGTGGGAGACCCAGTACTTC
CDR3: CASRPGQGWETQYF

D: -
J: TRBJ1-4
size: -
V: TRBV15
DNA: TGTGCCACCAGCAGAGGAACTAATGAAAAACTGTTTTTT
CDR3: CATSRGTNEKLFF

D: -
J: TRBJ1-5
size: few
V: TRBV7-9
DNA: TGTGCCAGCAGCGACGGTGGGCAGCCCCAGCATTTT
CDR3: CASSDGGQPQHF

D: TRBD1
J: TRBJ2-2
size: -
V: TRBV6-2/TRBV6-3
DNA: TGTGCCAGCAGTTGGACAGGGGTGGACGGGGAGCTGTTTTTT
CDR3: CASSWTGVDGELFF

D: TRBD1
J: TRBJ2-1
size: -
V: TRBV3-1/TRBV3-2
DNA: TGTGCCAGCAGGAACGACAGGGCAATGTACAATGAGCAGTTCTTC
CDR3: CASRNDRAMYNEQFF

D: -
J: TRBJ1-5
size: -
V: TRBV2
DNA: TGTGCCAGCAGTGACTGGGTCAGGGTGGGGTTCAATCAGCCCCAGCATTTT
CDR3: CASSDWVRVGFNQPQHF

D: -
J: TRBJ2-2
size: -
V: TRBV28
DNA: TGTGCCAGCAGTATATTCACCGGGGAGCTGTTTTTT
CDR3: CASSIFTGELFF

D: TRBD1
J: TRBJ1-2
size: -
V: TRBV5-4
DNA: TGTGCCAGCAGCATGGACAGGGCCGGTGCTGGCTACACCTTC
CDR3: CASSMDRAGAGYTF

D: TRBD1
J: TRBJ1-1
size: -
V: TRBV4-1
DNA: TGCGCCAGCAGCCAGGCTAACAGGGGGGGCACTGAAGCTTTCTTT
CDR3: CASSQANRGGTEAFF

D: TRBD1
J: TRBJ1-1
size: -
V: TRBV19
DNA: TGTGCCAGTACAACAGGGGCTTGGAACACTGAAGCTTTCTTT
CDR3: CASTTGAWNTEAFF

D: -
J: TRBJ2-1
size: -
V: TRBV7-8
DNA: TGTGCCAGCAGCTTAGTGAGCTCCTACAATGAGCAGTTCTTC
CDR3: CASSLVSSYNEQFF

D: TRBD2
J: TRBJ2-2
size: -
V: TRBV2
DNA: TGTGCCAGCAGCGGGACTAGCGGGGGGGCCGGGGAGCTGTTTTTT
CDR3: CASSGTSGGAGELFF

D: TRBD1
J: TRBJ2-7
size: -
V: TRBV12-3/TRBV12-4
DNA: TGTGCCAGCAGTGGGGACAGGGTCCACGAGCAGTACTTC
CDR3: CASSGDRVHEQYF

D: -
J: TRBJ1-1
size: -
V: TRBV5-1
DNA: TGCGCCAGCAGCTTGGGGAAGGGAGGGGCCGGGGACACTGAAGCTTTCTTT
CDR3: CASSLGKGGAGDTEAFF

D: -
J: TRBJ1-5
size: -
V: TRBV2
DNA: TGTGCCAGCAGTGAAGGACAGGCTAATCAGCCCCAGCATTTT
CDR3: CASSEGQANQPQHF

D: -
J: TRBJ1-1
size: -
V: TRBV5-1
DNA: TGCGCCAGCAGCTTGGAGACAAGGAACACTGAAGCTTTCTTT
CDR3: CASSLETRNTEAFF

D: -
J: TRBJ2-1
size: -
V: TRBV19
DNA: TGTGCCAGTAGTATTGGGACTTTGAGCTCCTACAATGAGCAGTTCTTC
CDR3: CASSIGTLSSYNEQFF

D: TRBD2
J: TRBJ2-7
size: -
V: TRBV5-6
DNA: TGTGCCACTGAGGAGCGGGGGTCCTCCTACGAGCAGTACTTC
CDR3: CATEERGSSYEQYF

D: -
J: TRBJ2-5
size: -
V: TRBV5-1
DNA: TGCGCCAGCAGTCCCGAGGGGTACCAAGAGACCCAGTACTTC
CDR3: CASSPEGYQETQYF

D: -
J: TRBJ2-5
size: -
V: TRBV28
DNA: TGTGCCAGCAGTTTACTGTCGGAGAGTGGATGGGAGACCCAGTACTTC
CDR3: CASSLLSESGWETQYF

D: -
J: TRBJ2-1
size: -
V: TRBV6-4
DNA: TGTGCCAGCAGTGTACAACCGGGGGCTGAGCAGTTCTTC
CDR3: CASSVQPGAEQFF

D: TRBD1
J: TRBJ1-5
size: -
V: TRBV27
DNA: TGTGCCAGCAGTCCGAGACAGGGAGGGTATCAGCCCCAGCATTTT
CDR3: CASSPRQGGYQPQHF

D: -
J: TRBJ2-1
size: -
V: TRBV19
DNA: TGTGCCAGTAGAGACGACGGGTCCAGCTACAATGAGCAGTTCTTC
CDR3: CASRDDGSSYNEQFF

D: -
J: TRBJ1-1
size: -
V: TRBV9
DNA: TGTGCCAGCAGCGTACAGGGCAGCACTGAAGCTTTCTTT
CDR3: CASSVQGSTEAFF

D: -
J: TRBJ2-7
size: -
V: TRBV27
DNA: TGTGCCAGCAGGTACACCGGGACAATCTACGAGCAGTACTTC
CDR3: CASRYTGTIYEQYF

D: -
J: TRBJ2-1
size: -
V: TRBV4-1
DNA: TGCGCCAGCAGCCAAGATGACAGCGAAAACTCCTACAATGAGCAGTTCTTC
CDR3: CASSQDDSENSYNEQFF

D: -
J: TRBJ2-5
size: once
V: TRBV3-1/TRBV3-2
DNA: TGTGCCAGCAGCCAAGATTCGGGCCTCAAAGAGACCCAGTACTTC
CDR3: CASSQDSGLKETQYF

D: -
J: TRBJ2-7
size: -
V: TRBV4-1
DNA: TGCGCCAGCAGCCAAGATCCCCAGGGCGCTTTTGAGGAGCAGTACTTC
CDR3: CASSQDPQGAFEEQYF

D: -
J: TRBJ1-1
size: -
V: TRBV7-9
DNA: TGTGCCAGCAGCGATACAACCCGTAACACTGAAGCTTTCTTT
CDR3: CASSDTTRNTEAFF

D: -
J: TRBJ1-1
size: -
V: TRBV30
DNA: TGTGCCTGGAGTTTGAACACTGAAGCTTTCTTT
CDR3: CAWSLNTEAFF

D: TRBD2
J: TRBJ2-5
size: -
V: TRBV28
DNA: TGTGCCAGCAGTTTGGTTGCGGGGGTGGAGACCCAGTACTTC
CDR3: CASSLVAGVETQYF

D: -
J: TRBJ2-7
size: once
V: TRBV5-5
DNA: TGTGCCAGCAGCTTGGCCGGGCAGACCTACGAGCAGTACTTC
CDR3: CASSLAGQTYEQYF

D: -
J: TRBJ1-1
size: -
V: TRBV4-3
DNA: TGCGCCAGCAGCCAAGATCCCCCACCCGAGAACACTGAAGCTTTCTTT
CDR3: CASSQDPPPENTEAFF

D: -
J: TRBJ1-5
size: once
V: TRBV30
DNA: TGTGCCTGGAGTCCGGGTCCTACGGATCAGCCCCAGCATTTT
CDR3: CAWSPGPTDQPQHF

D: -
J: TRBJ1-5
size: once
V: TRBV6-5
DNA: TGTGCCAGCAGTTACAGGCAGGGTGGTAATCAGCCCCAGCATTTT
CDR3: CASSYRQGGNQPQHF

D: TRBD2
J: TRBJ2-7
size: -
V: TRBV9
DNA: TGTGCCAGCAGCGTAGGACTAGCGGGGGGGCAGGAGCAGTACTTC
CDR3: CASSVGLAGGQEQYF

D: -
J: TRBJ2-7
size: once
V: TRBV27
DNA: TGTGCCAGCAGTTTCCGGCCCTCCCCTATTGAGCAGTACTTC
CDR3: CASSFRPSPIEQYF

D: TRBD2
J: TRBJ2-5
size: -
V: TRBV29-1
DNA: TGCAGCGTTGAAGATCTCTCTGAACTAGCGGGTGGAGAGACCCAGTACTTC
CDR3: CSVEDLSELAGGETQYF

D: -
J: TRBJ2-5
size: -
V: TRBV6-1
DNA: TGTGCCAGCAGTGAATGGGGGGAGACCCAGTACTTC
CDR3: CASSEWGETQYF

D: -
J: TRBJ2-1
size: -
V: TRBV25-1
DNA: TGTGCCAGCAGTGTTTTTAGAGATGAGCAGTTCTTC
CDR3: CASSVFRDEQFF

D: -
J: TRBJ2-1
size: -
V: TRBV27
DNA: TGTGCCAGCAGTTTAAAGGCGGGGTACCACAATGAGCAGTTCTTC
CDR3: CASSLKAGYHNEQFF

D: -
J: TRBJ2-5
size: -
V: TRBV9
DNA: TGTGCCAGCAGCGTAGGACCCGCAGAAGAGACCCAGTACTTC
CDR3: CASSVGPAEETQYF

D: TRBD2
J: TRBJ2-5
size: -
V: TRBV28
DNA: TGTGCCAGCAGTTTTGGGACTAGCGGGGACCCCGGGGGAGAGACCCAGTACTTC
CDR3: CASSFGTSGDPGGETQYF

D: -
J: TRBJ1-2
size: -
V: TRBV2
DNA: TGTGCCACCTTCCCCTGGCAGGGAGGCTACACCTTC
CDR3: CATFPWQGGYTF

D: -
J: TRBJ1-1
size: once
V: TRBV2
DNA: TGTGCCAGCAGGGCCTCTTGGGGGGGAACTGAAGCTTTCTTT
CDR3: CASRASWGGTEAFF

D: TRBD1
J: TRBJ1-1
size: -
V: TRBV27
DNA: TGTGCCAGCAGTCCAGGGGGCGGCGGCACTGAAGCTTTCTTT
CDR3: CASSPGGGGTEAFF

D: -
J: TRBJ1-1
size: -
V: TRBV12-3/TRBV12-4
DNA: TGTGCCAGCAGCCTGGGGCTATACACTGAAGCTTTCTTT
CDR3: CASSLGLYTEAFF

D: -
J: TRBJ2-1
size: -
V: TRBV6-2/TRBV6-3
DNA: TGTGCCAGCAGTTACTCTACGGGGGGCCCCTGGTTCTTC
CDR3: CASSYSTGGPWFF

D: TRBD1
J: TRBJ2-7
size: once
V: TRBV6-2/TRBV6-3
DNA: TGTGCCAGCAGTTACCCGGGACAGGGCATCTACGAGCAGTACTTC
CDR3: CASSYPGQGIYEQYF

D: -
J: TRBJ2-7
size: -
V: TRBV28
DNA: TGTGCCAGCAGTTTTGGGGCAGGGGAAACCTACGAGCAGTACTTC
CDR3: CASSFGAGETYEQYF

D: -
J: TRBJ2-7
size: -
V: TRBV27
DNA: TGTGCCAGCAGTTTAGGGTCCAGCTGGGACGAGCAGTACTTC
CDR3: CASSLGSSWDEQYF

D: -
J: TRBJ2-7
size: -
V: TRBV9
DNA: TGTGCCAGCAGCTCACGACAGGTGGGAGAGCAGTACTTC
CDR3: CASSSRQVGEQYF

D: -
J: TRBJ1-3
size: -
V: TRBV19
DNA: TGTGCCACTGGCGAAGGAGGCACCATATATTTT
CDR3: CATGEGGTIYF